This TCR beta chain originates from a study of shared clonotypes between healthy human individuals. Healthy HIV-negative adults without recent acute infections or vaccinations served as donors. Study outcomes and limitations: The study's rarefaction showed incomplete sorted-subset sequencing despite large depth. Non-shared clonotypes were found to have lower generation probabilities than the clonotypes that were shared by all four of the sorted-subset donors. What limited the represented genetic and exposure-history diversity was the small number of donors.

Concerning this clone: What it recognizes is unknown.

Profiled with immunoSEQ multiplex PCR; TCRdb holds only in-frame clones, not every one. The table includes millions of clones, 90% to 95% detected once. The CDR3 sequence is 15 residues long. The germline CDR1 and CDR2 sequences are ENHRY and SYGVKD. Trimming cost V 2 bases and J 3 bases; bases outside gene matches: 4. Sequencing was done on a sample of naive CD4+ T cells sorted from blood. Subset reported: CD45RA+ positively selected. The V and J genes are TRBV10-3 and TRBJ2-3; TRBD2 aligns across 8 bases. The sequence derives from a man younger than 35 in good health. Here the CDR3 DNA reads TGTGCCATCAGTGAGAGACTAGCGTATACAGATACGCAGTATTTT. Protein: CAISERLAYTDTQYF.